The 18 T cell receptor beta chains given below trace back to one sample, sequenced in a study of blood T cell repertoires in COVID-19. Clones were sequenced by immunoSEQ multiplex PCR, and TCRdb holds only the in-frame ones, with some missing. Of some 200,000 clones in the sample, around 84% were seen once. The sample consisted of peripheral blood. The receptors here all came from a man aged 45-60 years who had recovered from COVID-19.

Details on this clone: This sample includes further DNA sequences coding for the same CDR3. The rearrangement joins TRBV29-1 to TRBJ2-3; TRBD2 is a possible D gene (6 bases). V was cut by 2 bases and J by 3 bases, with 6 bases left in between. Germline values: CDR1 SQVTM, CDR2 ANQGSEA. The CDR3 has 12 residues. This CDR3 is CSVERGTDTQYF. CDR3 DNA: TGCAGCGTTGAACGGGGGACAGATACGCAGTATTTT.

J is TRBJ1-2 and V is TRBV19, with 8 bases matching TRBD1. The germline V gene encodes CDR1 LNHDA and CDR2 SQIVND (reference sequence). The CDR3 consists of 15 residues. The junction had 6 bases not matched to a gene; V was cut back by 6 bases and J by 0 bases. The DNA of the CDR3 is TGTGCCAGTAGCGACGACAGGGGAGCTAACTATGGCTACACCTTC. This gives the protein CASSDDRGANYGYTF. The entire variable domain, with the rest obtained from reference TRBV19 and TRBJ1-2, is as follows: DGGITQSPKYLFRKEGQNVTLSCEQNLNHDAMYWYRQDPGQGLRLIYYSQIVNDFQKGDIAEGYSVSREKKESFPLTVTSAQKNPTAFYLCASSDDRGANYGYTFGSGTRLTVV.

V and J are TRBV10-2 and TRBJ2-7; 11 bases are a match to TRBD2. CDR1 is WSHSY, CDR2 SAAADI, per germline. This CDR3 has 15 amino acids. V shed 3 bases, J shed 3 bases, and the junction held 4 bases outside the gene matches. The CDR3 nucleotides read TGCGCCAGCAGTGAACTAGCGGGAGCTGGCTACGAGCAGTACTTC. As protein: CASSELAGAGYEQYF.

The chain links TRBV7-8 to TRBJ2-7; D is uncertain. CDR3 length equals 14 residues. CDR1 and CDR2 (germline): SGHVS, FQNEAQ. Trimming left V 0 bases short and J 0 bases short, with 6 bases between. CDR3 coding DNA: TGTGCCAGCAGCTTAGCCACGGGCTCCTACGAGCAGTACTTC. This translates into CASSLATGSYEQYF.

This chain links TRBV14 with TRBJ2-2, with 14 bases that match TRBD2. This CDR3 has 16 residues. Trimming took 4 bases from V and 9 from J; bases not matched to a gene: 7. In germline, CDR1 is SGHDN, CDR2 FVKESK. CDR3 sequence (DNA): TGTGCCAGCAGCCTTCCGGGACTAGCGGGAGTACGGGAGCTGTTTTTT. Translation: CASSLPGLAGVRELFF.

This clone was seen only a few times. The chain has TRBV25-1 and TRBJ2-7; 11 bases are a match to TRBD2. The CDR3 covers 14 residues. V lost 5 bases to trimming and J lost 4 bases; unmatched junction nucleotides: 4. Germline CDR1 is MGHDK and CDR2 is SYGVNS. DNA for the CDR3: TGTGCCAGCAGTATACTAGCGGGAGAATACGAGCAGTACTTC. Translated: CASSILAGEYEQYF.

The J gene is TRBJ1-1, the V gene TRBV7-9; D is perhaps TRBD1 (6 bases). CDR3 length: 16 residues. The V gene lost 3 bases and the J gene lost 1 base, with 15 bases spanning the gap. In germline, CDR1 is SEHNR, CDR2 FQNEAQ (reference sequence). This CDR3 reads CASSFPDLTGNTEAFF. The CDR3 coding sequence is TGTGCCAGCAGCTTCCCGGACTTGACAGGGAACACTGAAGCTTTCTTT.

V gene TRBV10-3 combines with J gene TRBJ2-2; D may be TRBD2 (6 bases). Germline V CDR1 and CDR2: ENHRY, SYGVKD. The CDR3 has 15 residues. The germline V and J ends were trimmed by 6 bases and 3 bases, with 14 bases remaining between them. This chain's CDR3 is CAISRPGLDTGELFF. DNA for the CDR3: TGTGCCATCAGCAGACCGGGACTTGACACCGGGGAGCTGTTTTTT.

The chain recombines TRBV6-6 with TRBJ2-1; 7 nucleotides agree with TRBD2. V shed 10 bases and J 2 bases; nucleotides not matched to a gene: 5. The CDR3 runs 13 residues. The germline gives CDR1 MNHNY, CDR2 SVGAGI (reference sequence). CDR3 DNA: TGTGCCATTCAGCGGGGACCCTACAATGAGCAGTTCTTC. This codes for CAIQRGPYNEQFF.

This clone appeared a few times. The CDR3 region is CASSRHTGGAEKLFF. The CDR3, as DNA: TGTGCCAGCAGTCGGCATACAGGGGGAGCGGAAAAACTGTTTTTT. The genes are TRBV7-9 and TRBJ1-4; 8 bases match TRBD1. Germline lookup yields CDR1 SEHNR and CDR2 FQNEAQ (reference sequence). Losses at the gene ends were 6 bases for V and 8 bases for J; bases not matched to a gene: 11. The length of the CDR3 is 15 residues.

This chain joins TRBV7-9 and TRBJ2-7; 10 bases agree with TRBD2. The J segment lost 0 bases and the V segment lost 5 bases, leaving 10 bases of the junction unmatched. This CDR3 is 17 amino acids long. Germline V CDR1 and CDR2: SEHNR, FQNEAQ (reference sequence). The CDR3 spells CASSQGSPSGSSYEQYF. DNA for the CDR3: TGTGCCAGCAGCCAGGGCTCCCCTAGCGGGAGCTCCTACGAGCAGTACTTC. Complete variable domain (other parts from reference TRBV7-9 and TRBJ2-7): DTGVSQNPRHKITKRGQNVTFRCDPISEHNRLYWYRQTLGQGPEFLTYFQNEAQLEKSRLLSDRFSAERPKGSFSTLEIQRTEQGDSAMYLCASSQGSPSGSSYEQYFGPGTRLTVT.

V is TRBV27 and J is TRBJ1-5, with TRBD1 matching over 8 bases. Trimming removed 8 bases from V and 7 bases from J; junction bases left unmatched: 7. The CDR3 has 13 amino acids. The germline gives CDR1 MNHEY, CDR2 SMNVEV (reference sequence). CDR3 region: CASEDRAGQPQHF. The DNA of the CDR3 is TGTGCCAGCGAGGACAGGGCTGGACAGCCCCAGCATTTT.

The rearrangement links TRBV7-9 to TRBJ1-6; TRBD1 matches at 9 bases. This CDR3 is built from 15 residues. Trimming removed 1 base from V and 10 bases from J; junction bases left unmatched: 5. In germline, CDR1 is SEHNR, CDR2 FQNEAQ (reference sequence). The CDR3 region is CASSLGGQGRSPLHF. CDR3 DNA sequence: TGTGCCAGCAGCTTAGGGGGACAGGGACGGTCACCCCTCCACTTT.

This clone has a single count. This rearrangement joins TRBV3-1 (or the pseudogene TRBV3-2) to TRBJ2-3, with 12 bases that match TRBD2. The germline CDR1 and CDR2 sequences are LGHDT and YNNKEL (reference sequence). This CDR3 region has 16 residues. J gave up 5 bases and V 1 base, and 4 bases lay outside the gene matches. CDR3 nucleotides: TGTGCCAGCAGCCAAGGACTAGCGGGAGCCCTAGATACGCAGTATTTT. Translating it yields CASSQGLAGALDTQYF.

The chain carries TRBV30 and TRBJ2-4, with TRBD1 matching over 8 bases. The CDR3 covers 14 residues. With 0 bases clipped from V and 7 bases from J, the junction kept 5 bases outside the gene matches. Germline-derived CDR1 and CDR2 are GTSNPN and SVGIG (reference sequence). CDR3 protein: CAWSVSRGQNIQYF. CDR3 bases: TGTGCCTGGAGTGTGTCCAGGGGGCAGAACATTCAGTACTTC.

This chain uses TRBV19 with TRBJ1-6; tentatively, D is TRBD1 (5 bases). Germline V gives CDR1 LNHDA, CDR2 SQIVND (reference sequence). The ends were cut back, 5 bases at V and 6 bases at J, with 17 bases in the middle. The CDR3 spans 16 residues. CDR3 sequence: CASSLSRRGSNSPLHF. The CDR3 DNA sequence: TGTGCCAGTAGTTTGAGTCGCCGGGGGAGTAATTCACCCCTCCACTTT.

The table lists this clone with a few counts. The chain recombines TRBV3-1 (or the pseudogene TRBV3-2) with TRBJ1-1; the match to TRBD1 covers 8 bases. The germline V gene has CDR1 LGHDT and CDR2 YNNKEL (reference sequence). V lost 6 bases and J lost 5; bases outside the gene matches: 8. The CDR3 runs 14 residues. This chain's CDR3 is CASRRGQGSTEAFF. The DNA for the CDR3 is TGTGCCAGCAGGCGCGGACAGGGATCAACTGAAGCTTTCTTT.

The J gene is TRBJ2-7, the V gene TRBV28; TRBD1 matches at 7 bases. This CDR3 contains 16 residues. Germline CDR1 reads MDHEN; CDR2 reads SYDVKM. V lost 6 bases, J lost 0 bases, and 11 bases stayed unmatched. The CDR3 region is CASRSTTTGASYEQYF. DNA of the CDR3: TGTGCCAGCAGGTCCACAACTACAGGGGCCTCCTACGAGCAGTACTTC.